One T cell receptor (beta chain) is described in this entry. The sample comes from a study of blood T cell repertoires in COVID-19. As for the study in general: Some COVID-19 samples were acute and others convalescent; all came from the United States, Italy and Spain.

As processed by the authors: Nucleated cell number was recorded as an estimate derived from reference gene primer amplification. Sequencing was performed with immunoSEQ multiplex PCR; in TCRdb, only in-frame clones are kept and a portion is missing. That table supplies the V and J calls and clone size; D and trimming were determined from the DNA. This sample carries about 280,000 clones, 80% to 90% of them seen once, and the ten largest clones take approximately 4.3%. The sequencing sample was made of peripheral blood. The sequence came from a man aged 40-55 years with acute or convalescent COVID-19.

The DNA for the CDR3 is TGTGCCAGCAGCTTGGAAGCGGCAGTAACTAATGAAAAACTGTTTTTT. This sequence encodes CASSLEAAVTNEKLFF. J is TRBJ1-4 and V is TRBV5-6; D unresolved. The V end lost 0 bases, the J end lost 1 base, and 10 bases lay between the germline ends. Looked up from germline, CDR1 is SGHDT and CDR2 is YYEEEE. This CDR3 has 16 amino acids. Together with reference TRBV5-6 and TRBJ1-4, the CDR3 gives the full variable domain: DAGVTQSPTHLIKTRGQQVTLRCSPKSGHDTVSWYQQALGQGPQFIFQYYEEEERQRGNFPDRFSGHQFPNYSSELNVNALLLGDSALYLCASSLEAAVTNEKLFFGSGTQLSVL.